This T cell receptor beta chain was sequenced for a study of T cell responses to AZD1222 COVID-19 vaccine. This clone showed up just a few times. Clones were read by immunoSEQ multiplex PCR, and TCRdb kept only the in-frame ones, dropping some. This table has about 150,000 clones, roughly 92% appearing once. Germline CDR1 and CDR2: MNHEY and SVGAGI. With V trimmed by 7 bases and J by 6 bases, 9 bases remained unmatched. This CDR3 is built from 14 residues. The origin of this receptor is an adult in good health. Source: peripheral blood, taken on day 0 of AZD1222 vaccination. The chain links TRBV6-5 to TRBJ1-2; 9 positions match TRBD1. The CDR3 sequence: CASMIGQGYHGYTF. CDR3 DNA sequence: TGTGCCAGCATGATCGGACAGGGGTATCATGGCTACACCTTC.